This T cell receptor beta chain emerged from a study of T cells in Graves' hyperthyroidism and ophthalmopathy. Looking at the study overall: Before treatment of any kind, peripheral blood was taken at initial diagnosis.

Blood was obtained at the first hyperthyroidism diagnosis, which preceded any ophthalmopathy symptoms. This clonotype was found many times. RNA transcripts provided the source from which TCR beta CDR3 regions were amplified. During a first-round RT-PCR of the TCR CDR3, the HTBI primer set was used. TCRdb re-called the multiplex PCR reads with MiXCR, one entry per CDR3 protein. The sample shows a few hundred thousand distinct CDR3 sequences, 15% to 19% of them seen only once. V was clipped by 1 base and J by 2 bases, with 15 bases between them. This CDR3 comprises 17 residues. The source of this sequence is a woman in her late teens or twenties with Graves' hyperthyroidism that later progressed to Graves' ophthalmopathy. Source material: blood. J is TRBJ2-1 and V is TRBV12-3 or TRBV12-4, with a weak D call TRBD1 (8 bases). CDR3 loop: CASSLGVTGGAYNEQFF. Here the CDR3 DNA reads TGTGCCAGCAGTTTAGGGGTCACAGGGGGGGCCTACAATGAGCAGTTCTTC.